Below are 31 T cell receptor beta chains sequenced from a single sample in a study of blood T cell repertoires in COVID-19. Method: immunoSEQ multiplex PCR; TCRdb's copy keeps in-frame clones and lacks some. The sample includes approximately 220,000 clones, under 90% seen only once; the top ten take 4.8%. The sample taken for sequencing was PBMCs or T cells enriched from blood (not recorded which). The receptors stem from a woman aged 50 to 60 who had been exposed to COVID-19.

CDR3 sequence reads: CASSPHEAFF. CDR3 sequence (DNA): TGTGCCAGCAGCCCCCATGAAGCTTTCTTT. The rearrangement links TRBV5-8 to TRBJ1-1; D ambiguous. V lost 4 bases to trimming and J lost 7 bases, with 5 bases between them. The germline V gene has CDR1 SGHTS and CDR2 YDEGEE. The CDR3 totals 10 residues. Variable domain in full (rest from reference TRBV5-8 and TRBJ1-1): EAGVTQSPTHLIKTRGQQATLRCSPISGHTSVYWYQQALGLGLQFLLWYDEGEERNRGNFPPRFSGRQFPNYSSELNVNALELEDSALYLCASSPHEAFFGQGTRLTVV.

The chain carries TRBV19 and TRBJ1-2; 12 bases fit TRBD1. J was trimmed by 8 bases and V by 8 bases; bases with no gene match: 12. The CDR3 loop spans 15 amino acids. Germline CDR1 is LNHDA and CDR2 is SQIVND (reference sequence). The DNA for the CDR3 is TGTGCCAGTGGAACCGGGACAGGGGGCAATAGGGGCTACACCTTC. It translates to CASGTGTGGNRGYTF.

This chain joins TRBV15 and TRBJ2-7; D is unclear. V lost 1 base and J 4 bases, leaving 8 bases between the germline ends. This CDR3 is built from 13 residues. CDR1 and CDR2 from the germline V gene are LNHNV and YYDKDF (reference sequence). The CDR3 here is CATSRGPVYEQYF. CDR3 coding DNA: TGTGCCACCAGCAGAGGGCCCGTTTACGAGCAGTACTTC.

The chain carries TRBV10-3 and TRBJ2-3; D may be TRBD1 (5 bases). From germline, CDR1 is ENHRY and CDR2 SYGVKD. V lost 6 bases and J 2 bases, leaving 12 bases between the germline ends. The CDR3 contains 14 residues. DNA for the CDR3: TGTGCCATCAGCTGGAAAGGGGACACAGATACGCAGTATTTT. This encodes CAISWKGDTDTQYF.

CDR3 sequence (DNA): TGTGCCAGCAGTTTGACAGGTACAGATACGCAGTATTTT. Amino acid sequence: CASSLTGTDTQYF. J is TRBJ2-3 and V is TRBV12-3 or TRBV12-4; TRBD1 might be the D (6 bases). This CDR3 is 13 amino acids long. The V and J ends lost 3 bases and 3 bases respectively, with 7 bases between them.

The J gene is TRBJ2-3, the V gene TRBV2; 7 bases map to TRBD1. Germline V lookup: CDR1 SNHLY, CDR2 FYNNEI. V lost 5 bases, J lost 6 bases, and 11 bases stayed unmatched. The CDR3 is made up of 15 amino acids. The CDR3 nucleotides read TGTGCCAGCAGTCAACGGACAGGTTTAGCGGATACGCAGTATTTT. Its protein product is CASSQRTGLADTQYF.

V is TRBV20-1 and J is TRBJ2-2, with TRBD1 identical over 8 bases. Trimming removed 3 bases from V and 0 bases from J; junction bases left unmatched: 6. The germline CDR1 and CDR2 sequences are DFQATT and SNEGSKA (reference sequence). The CDR3 covers 16 residues. The CDR3 sequence is CSASRTGRANTGELFF. CDR3 sequence (DNA): TGCAGTGCTAGTCGGACAGGGCGCGCGAACACCGGGGAGCTGTTTTTT.

Regarding this clone: Other DNA sequences in the same sample also yield this CDR3. V and J are TRBV19 and TRBJ2-7; D is unclear. The CDR3 has 15 residues. V was shortened by 5 bases and J by 5 bases, with 19 bases between the two germline ends. Germline V CDR1 and CDR2: LNHDA, SQIVND (reference sequence). In DNA, the CDR3 is TGTGCCAGTAGTGCCCATGGGCAGCTGCGACACGAGCAGTACTTC. Its protein product is CASSAHGQLRHEQYF.

This clone appeared once. This chain connects TRBV3-1 (or the pseudogene TRBV3-2) to TRBJ2-3; tentative D call: TRBD1 (6 bases). CDR1 is LGHDT and CDR2 is YNNKEL in the germline V gene (reference sequence). The CDR3 runs 17 residues. V lost 2 bases to trimming and J lost 1 base, with 16 bases between them. CDR3 protein: CASSQSQPGQGTDTQYF. CDR3 nucleotide sequence: TGTGCCAGCAGCCAAAGCCAGCCGGGACAAGGCACAGATACGCAGTATTTT.

The J gene is TRBJ1-1, the V gene TRBV18; TRBD1 is a possible D gene (5 bases). The V and J ends lost 0 bases and 7 bases respectively, with 12 bases between them. This CDR3 comprises 14 residues. Germline V gives CDR1 KGHSH, CDR2 LQKENI. CDR3 bases: TGTGCCAGCTCACCACCGGGGGGAAGTGATGAAGCTTTCTTT. Translating it yields CASSPPGGSDEAFF.

In its sample, this clone was seen a few times. This chain links TRBV5-1 with TRBJ1-1; no clear D gene. The CDR3 extends over 15 amino acids. Germline V gene data show CDR1 as SGHRS and CDR2 as YFSETQ. Trimming removed 2 bases from V and 1 base from J, with 12 bases in between. CDR3 in amino acids: CASSFLGNTNTEAFF. The CDR3 DNA sequence: TGCGCCAGCAGCTTCTTGGGCAATACGAACACTGAAGCTTTCTTT.

The V call is TRBV28, the J call TRBJ1-5; 7 bases agree with TRBD1. In germline, CDR1 is MDHEN, CDR2 SYDVKM. This CDR3 spans 15 amino acids. V was clipped by 2 bases and J by 7 bases; unmatched bases: 8. The chain's CDR3 is CASSLLRQGRQPQHF. CDR3 sequence (DNA): TGTGCCAGCAGTTTACTTCGACAGGGAAGGCAGCCCCAGCATTTT. Full variable domain (remainder filled in from reference TRBV28 and TRBJ1-5): DVKVTQSSRYLVKRTGEKVFLECVQDMDHENMFWYRQDPGLGLRLIYFSYDVKMKEKGDIPEGYSVSREKKERFSLILESASTNQTSMYLCASSLLRQGRQPQHFGDGTRLSIL.

The chain joins TRBV12-3 or TRBV12-4 to TRBJ1-1; possibly TRBD1 for D (5 bases). CDR3 length: 12 amino acids. Trimming pared 8 bases from V and 5 bases from J, leaving 12 bases between. The CDR3 coding sequence is TGTGCCAGCCGGGACGGGGGAACTGAAGCTTTCTTT. Translating it yields CASRDGGTEAFF.

This clone has a single count. The chain links TRBV4-1 to TRBJ2-7; D call uncertain. The CDR3 totals 16 residues. V was trimmed by 0 bases and J by 3 bases, leaving 15 bases between them. Germline loops: CDR1 MGHRA, CDR2 YSYEKL. CDR3 in DNA: TGCGCCAGCAGCCAAGAAGTGGCTAGTTCCCGCTACGAGCAGTACTTC. Amino acids: CASSQEVASSRYEQYF.

This chain links TRBV5-5 with TRBJ2-7, with a possible D match to TRBD1 (5 bases). V was shortened by 1 base and J by 2 bases, with 13 bases between the two germline ends. In germline, CDR1 is SGHKS, CDR2 YYEKEE (reference sequence). CDR3 size: 15 residues. CDR3 coding DNA: TGTGCCAGCAGCTTGATTGCGGACACGACCTACGAGCAGTACTTC. It encodes CASSLIADTTYEQYF.

The chain uses TRBV21-1 and TRBJ1-4; the table gives TRBD1 as D, unverified against the DNA. TRBV21-1 is shown as a pseudogene. The CDR3 sequence is 15 residues long. The CDR3 nucleotides are TGTGCCAGCAGCACTAGGGACAGCTGTAATGAAAAACTGTTTTTT. This codes for CASSTRDSCNEKLFF.

The chain uses TRBV29-1 and TRBJ1-5, with D possibly TRBD1 on 5 matching bases. CDR1 and CDR2 (germline): SQVTM, ANQGSEA. The CDR3 runs to 13 residues. The V end lost 6 bases, the J end lost 4 bases, and 13 bases lay between the germline ends. The CDR3 DNA is TGCAGCGTGGGCCGACAGAGAAATCAGCCCCAGCATTTT. Protein: CSVGRQRNQPQHF. The full variable domain, rest sourced from reference TRBV29-1 and TRBJ1-5, is SAVISQKPSRDICQRGTSLTIQCQVDSQVTMMFWYRQQPGQSLTLIATANQGSEATYESGFVIDKFPISRPNLTFSTLTVSNMSPEDSSIYLCSVGRQRNQPQHFGDGTRLSIL.

The chain links TRBV2 to TRBJ2-5; 13 bases match TRBD2. Germline CDR1 SNHLY, CDR2 FYNNEI. This CDR3 region has 16 residues. V lost 3 bases to trimming and J lost 4 bases; unmatched junction nucleotides: 5. CDR3 sequence: CASSDHGTSGVETQYF. CDR3 coding DNA: TGTGCCAGCAGTGACCACGGGACTAGCGGGGTAGAGACCCAGTACTTC.

This chain links TRBV3-1 (or the pseudogene TRBV3-2) with TRBJ2-3, with D tentatively TRBD1 (5 bases). The CDR3 runs to 15 residues. Germline V gene lookup returns CDR1 LGHDT and CDR2 YNNKEL (reference sequence). V was cut by 4 bases and J by 2 bases, with 13 bases left in between. CDR3 coding DNA: TGTGCCAGCAGCCCCTATCAGGGAAACACAGATACGCAGTATTTT. Protein sequence: CASSPYQGNTDTQYF.

V is TRBV7-2 and J is TRBJ2-3; 9 bases match TRBD2. The CDR3 contains 16 residues. Germline V gene data show CDR1 as SGHTA and CDR2 as FQGNSA. The V and J ends lost 1 base and 5 bases, in that order; junction bases with no gene match: 7. The CDR3 loop reads CASSLDQRGEQDTQYF. The DNA for the CDR3 is TGTGCCAGCAGCTTAGACCAGCGGGGGGAGCAAGATACGCAGTATTTT.

This chain links TRBV19 with TRBJ1-2; D is ambiguous. Trimming cost V 7 bases and J 6 bases, with 18 bases left between them. The length of the CDR3 is 14 residues. Germline values: CDR1 LNHDA, CDR2 SQIVND (reference sequence). The DNA of the CDR3 is TGTGCCAGTATGCGCAGAGGGTCCCTTGATGGCTACACCTTC. It is translated as CASMRRGSLDGYTF.

The CDR3 here is CASSHFRQPPYGYTF. The CDR3 coding sequence is TGTGCCAGCAGTCACTTCCGACAGCCCCCGTATGGCTACACCTTC. The chain uses TRBV6-2 or TRBV6-3 and TRBJ1-2; TRBD1 might be the D (5 bases). V lost 5 bases and J lost 5, with 18 bases in between. The germline V gene has CDR1 MNHEY and CDR2 SVGEGT. CDR3 length: 15 residues.

The genes are TRBV2 and TRBJ2-2; 7 bases agree with TRBD2. Germline-derived CDR1 and CDR2 are SNHLY and FYNNEI. The trim removed 1 base at V and 4 bases at J, leaving 3 bases unmatched. The CDR3 runs to 15 residues. This CDR3 reads CASSEVGGVTGELFF. The CDR3 coding sequence is TGTGCCAGCAGTGAAGTGGGGGGGGTCACCGGGGAGCTGTTTTTT. The whole variable domain, remainder taken from reference TRBV2 and TRBJ2-2, is EPEVTQTPSHQVTQMGQEVILRCVPISNHLYFYWYRQILGQKVEFLVSFYNNEISEKSEIFDDQFSVERPDGSNFTLKIRSTKLEDSAMYFCASSEVGGVTGELFFGEGSRLTVL.

This rearrangement joins TRBV6-5 to TRBJ1-2; D possibly corresponds to TRBD1 (5 bases). The CDR3 length is 12 residues. Between the trimmed V and J ends, which lost 5 bases and 3 bases, there was a span of 7 bases. CDR1 is MNHEY and CDR2 is SVGAGI in the germline V gene. The CDR3 is CASSQGYYGYTF. Written as DNA, the CDR3 is TGTGCCAGCAGTCAGGGTTACTATGGCTACACCTTC.

The chain recombines TRBV6-6 with TRBJ1-5; D perhaps matches TRBD1 (6 bases). The ends were cut back, 5 bases at V and 6 bases at J, with 14 bases in the middle. The CDR3 is made up of 14 amino acids. Per germline, CDR1 MNHNY and CDR2 SVGAGI (reference sequence). CDR3 DNA sequence: TGTGCCAGCAGTCCACAGGGTATGAGTCAGCCCCAGCATTTT. Protein: CASSPQGMSQPQHF.

The V call is TRBV6-5, the J call TRBJ2-3, with 10 bases identical to TRBD2. The V gene's germline CDR1 is MNHEY and CDR2 SVGAGI. J gave up 0 bases and V 6 bases, and 3 bases lay outside the gene matches. CDR3 length equals 15 residues. CDR3 DNA: TGTGCCAGCAGCTTACTAGCGGGGAGCACAGATACGCAGTATTTT. Encoded protein: CASSLLAGSTDTQYF.

J is TRBJ2-2 and V is TRBV19, with D possibly matching TRBD1 (7 bases). Trimming shortened V by 9 bases and J by 2 bases, and 16 bases separated the two germline ends. Germline CDR1 and CDR2: LNHDA and SQIVND (reference sequence). CDR3 length equals 15 residues. CDR3 region: CASRGAGYNTGELFF. CDR3 sequence (DNA): TGTGCCAGCAGGGGGGCAGGTTACAACACCGGGGAGCTGTTTTTT.

This chain connects TRBV29-1 to TRBJ2-1, with 10 bases that match TRBD1. Per germline, CDR1 SQVTM and CDR2 ANQGSEA. The CDR3 totals 14 residues. The V segment lost 7 bases and the J segment 1 base; nucleotides outside the gene matches: 4. As DNA, the CDR3 is TGCAGCGCACGGACAGGGGGGTCCTACAATGAGCAGTTCTTC. It translates to CSARTGGSYNEQFF.

This rearrangement joins TRBV6-5 to TRBJ2-2; 7 bases map to TRBD1. The CDR3 has 15 amino acids. From germline, CDR1 is MNHEY and CDR2 SVGAGI. V was clipped by 5 bases and J by 11 bases; unmatched bases: 14. The CDR3 reads CASSLFNRGDRELFF. CDR3 DNA: TGTGCCAGCAGTCTTTTTAACAGGGGAGATCGAGAGCTGTTTTTT.

This clone was counted only a few times. This chain links TRBV7-9 with TRBJ2-2, with a tentative D call TRBD1 (6 bases). The CDR3 loop spans 13 amino acids. CDR1 and CDR2 (germline): SEHNR, FQNEAQ (reference sequence). V lost 7 bases, J lost 8 bases, and 14 bases lay in between. The DNA of the CDR3 is TGTGCCAGCAACCGGGACACCCAGGGGGAGCTGTTTTTT. Amino acid sequence: CASNRDTQGELFF.

This sequence joins TRBV5-1 and TRBJ2-5, with 8 nucleotides matching TRBD2. The CDR3 spans 15 residues. V gave up 0 bases and J gave up 1 base; unmatched junction bases: 2. Germline lookup yields CDR1 SGHRS and CDR2 YFSETQ. The CDR3 DNA sequence: TGCGCCAGCAGCTTGGATACTAGCGGCCAAGAGACCCAGTACTTC. Protein product: CASSLDTSGQETQYF.